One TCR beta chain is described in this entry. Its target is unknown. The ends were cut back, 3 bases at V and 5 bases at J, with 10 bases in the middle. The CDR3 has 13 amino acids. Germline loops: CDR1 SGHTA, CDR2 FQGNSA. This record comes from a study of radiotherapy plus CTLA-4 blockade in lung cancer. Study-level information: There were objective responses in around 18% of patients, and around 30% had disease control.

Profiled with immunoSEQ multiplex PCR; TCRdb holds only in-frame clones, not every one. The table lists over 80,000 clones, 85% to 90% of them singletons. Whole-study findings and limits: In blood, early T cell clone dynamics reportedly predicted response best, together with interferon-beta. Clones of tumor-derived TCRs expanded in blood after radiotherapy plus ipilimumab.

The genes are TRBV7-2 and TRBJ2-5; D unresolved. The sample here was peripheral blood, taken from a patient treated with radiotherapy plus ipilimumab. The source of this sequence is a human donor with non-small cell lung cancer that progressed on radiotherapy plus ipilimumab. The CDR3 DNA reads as TGTGCCAGCAGCTTTCTTATAGGGGAGACCCAGTACTTC. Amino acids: CASSFLIGETQYF.